The next 19 T cell receptor beta chains were all read from a single sample in a study of blood T cell repertoires in COVID-19. Profiling relied on immunoSEQ multiplex PCR, and the TCRdb table lists in-frame clones only, not all of them. This sample yields about 170,000 clones, of which 80% to 90% are seen a single time; approximately 14% belongs to the top ten. Sequencing used peripheral blood. These receptors originate from a woman in her 70s with COVID-19, enrolled during active disease.

The V gene is TRBV5-1, the J gene TRBJ1-4; D is perhaps TRBD1 (6 bases). Germline CDR1 SGHRS, CDR2 YFSETQ. The CDR3 loop spans 15 amino acids. Trimming took 3 bases from V and 5 from J, leaving 14 bases between them. Written as DNA, the CDR3 is TGCGCCAGCAGCTACGACCCGGACAGAAATGAAAAACTGTTTTTT. The encoded protein is CASSYDPDRNEKLFF.

The chain is built from TRBV9 and TRBJ2-1; 10 bases align to TRBD2. The germline V gene has CDR1 SGDLS and CDR2 YYNGEE. V lost 4 bases to trimming and J lost 1 base; unmatched junction nucleotides: 17. The CDR3 has 20 amino acids. In DNA, the CDR3 is TGTGCCAGCAGCCCCTATGGGGGGACTAGCGCGGGTGAATCCTACAATGAGCAGTTCTTC. Its protein product is CASSPYGGTSAGESYNEQFF.

The chain links TRBV7-2 to TRBJ2-2; possibly TRBD2 for D (6 bases). Trimming took 2 bases from V and 2 from J, leaving 9 bases between them. CDR3 length: 15 residues. The germline V gene has CDR1 SGHTA and CDR2 FQGNSA. CDR3 bases: TGTGCCAGCAGCTTACTAGCGCTAAACACCGGGGAGCTGTTTTTT. The encoded protein is CASSLLALNTGELFF. Supplemented by reference TRBV7-2 and TRBJ2-2, the full variable domain reads GAGVSQSPSNKVTEKGKDVELRCDPISGHTALYWYRQSLGQGLEFLIYFQGNSAPDKSGLPSDRFSAERTGGSVSTLTIQRTQQEDSAVYLCASSLLALNTGELFFGEGSRLTVL.

The chain uses TRBV6-1 and TRBJ1-2; D possibly corresponds to TRBD1 (6 bases). V was cut by 3 bases and J by 4 bases, with 9 bases left in between. The CDR3 length is 13 residues. Germline assignment: CDR1 MNHNS and CDR2 SASEGT. CDR3 protein: CASSEQGSYGYTF. The CDR3 DNA sequence: TGTGCCAGCAGTGAGCAGGGGTCCTATGGCTACACCTTC.

The chain employs TRBV27 and TRBJ2-2; 8 nucleotides match TRBD2. Germline V gene data show CDR1 as MNHEY and CDR2 as SMNVEV (reference sequence). The CDR3 has 15 residues. Trimming took 3 bases from V and 6 from J; bases not matched to a gene: 6. CDR3 nucleotide sequence: TGTGCCAGCAGTTTGAGCGGGAGATTTCCCGGGGAGCTGTTTTTT. This codes for CASSLSGRFPGELFF.

The V gene is TRBV3-1 (or the pseudogene TRBV3-2), the J gene TRBJ2-7; a weak D match, TRBD2 (6 bases). This CDR3 comprises 15 residues. Germline V gene data show CDR1 as LGHDT and CDR2 as YNNKEL (reference sequence). Trimming shortened V by 4 bases and J by 2 bases, and 15 bases separated the two germline ends. CDR3 DNA: TGTGCCAGCAGCCCCGAGCTAGCGATGGCCTACGAGCAGTACTTC. This gives the protein CASSPELAMAYEQYF.

The V and J genes are TRBV23-1 and TRBJ2-3, with 7 positions matching TRBD1. TRBV23-1 is identified as an open reading frame with a role that is uncertain. V dropped 3 bases and J dropped 6; count of bases not matched to a gene: 18. This CDR3 has 18 residues. This CDR3 reads CASSHGPRQGSNLDTQYF. In nucleotides, the CDR3 is TGCGCCAGCAGTCATGGACCCCGACAGGGTAGTAATTTGGATACGCAGTATTTT.

The chain uses TRBV5-1 and TRBJ2-2, with TRBD2 as a possible D gene (6 bases). In germline, CDR1 is SGHRS, CDR2 YFSETQ. The CDR3 length is 14 residues. V gave up 2 bases and J gave up 7 bases, with 12 bases separating them. The CDR3 coding sequence is TGCGCCAGCAGCTTCGGGGGAGGAGGCGGGGAGCTGTTTTTT. It encodes CASSFGGGGGELFF. Variable domain in full (rest from reference TRBV5-1 and TRBJ2-2): KAGVTQTPRYLIKTRGQQVTLSCSPISGHRSVSWYQQTPGQGLQFLFEYFSETQRNKGNFPGRFSGRQFSNSRSEMNVSTLELGDSALYLCASSFGGGGGELFFGEGSRLTVL.

The genes are TRBV7-2 and TRBJ1-6; possibly TRBD1 for D (6 bases). CDR3 length equals 15 residues. The V end lost 1 base, the J end lost 6 bases, and 10 bases lay between the germline ends. Germline CDR1 SGHTA, CDR2 FQGNSA. The CDR3 sequence is CASSLEIGGNSPLHF. The CDR3 DNA reads TGTGCCAGCAGCTTAGAGATAGGGGGTAATTCACCCCTCCACTTT.

This chain's CDR3 is CASSQGWLDEQFF. In DNA, the CDR3 is TGTGCCAGCAGCCAAGGTTGGCTGGATGAGCAGTTCTTC. The chain employs TRBV3-1 (or the pseudogene TRBV3-2) and TRBJ2-1; no reliable D call. Germline V gives CDR1 LGHDT, CDR2 YNNKEL (reference sequence). This CDR3 spans 13 amino acids. Trimming stripped 1 base from V and 8 bases from J, with 9 bases between.

This clone came up a few times. The genes are TRBV7-9 and TRBJ1-2, with 7 positions matching TRBD1. Germline values: CDR1 SEHNR, CDR2 FQNEAQ (reference sequence). The CDR3 contains 13 residues. With V trimmed by 8 bases and J by 1 base, 4 bases remained unmatched. The CDR3 loop reads CASGTDFNYGYTF. The CDR3 DNA sequence: TGTGCCAGCGGGACAGATTTTAACTATGGCTACACCTTC.

This chain uses TRBV27 with TRBJ2-7; 9 bases map to TRBD1. The CDR3 loop spans 14 amino acids. The germline CDR1 and CDR2 sequences are MNHEY and SMNVEV (reference sequence). With 4 bases clipped from V and 5 bases from J, the junction kept 6 bases outside the gene matches. The DNA of the CDR3 is TGTGCCAGCAGTTCCGGACAGGGGACAGACGAGCAGTACTTC. Its translation is CASSSGQGTDEQYF.

This chain connects TRBV6-2 or TRBV6-3 to TRBJ1-5; D uncertain. Between the trimmed V and J ends, which lost 0 bases and 1 base, there was a span of 13 bases. The CDR3 runs 17 residues. Germline V gene data show CDR1 as MNHEY and CDR2 as SVGEGT. This chain's CDR3 is CASSYSIGKGSNQPQHF. Here the CDR3 DNA reads TGTGCCAGCAGTTACTCGATCGGGAAGGGCAGCAATCAGCCCCAGCATTTT.

The chain uses TRBV15 and TRBJ2-1; D remains ambiguous. Germline V gene data show CDR1 as LNHNV and CDR2 as YYDKDF (reference sequence). The CDR3 length is 16 residues. The germline V and J ends were trimmed by 3 bases and 4 bases, with 16 bases remaining between them. The CDR3 reads CATSRYPRPEYNEQFF. The CDR3 DNA is TGTGCCACCAGCAGGTACCCCCGACCGGAGTACAATGAGCAGTTCTTC.

The rearrangement links TRBV10-1 to TRBJ1-1; tentatively, D is TRBD1 (5 bases). Germline values: CDR1 WNHNN, CDR2 SYGVQD (reference sequence). There are 15 residues in the CDR3. Trimming left V 7 bases short and J 4 bases short, with 19 bases between. CDR3 DNA sequence: TGCGCCAGCAACCGGGAACGCCTGGGGGGCACTGAAGCTTTCTTT. Protein product: CASNRERLGGTEAFF.

The V and J genes are TRBV6-9 and TRBJ2-2, with a tentative D call TRBD1 (5 bases). Trimming shortened V by 7 bases and J by 2 bases, and 14 bases separated the two germline ends. From germline, CDR1 is MNHGY and CDR2 SVAAGI. CDR3 length: 15 amino acids. CDR3 residues: CASTQPGRNTGELFF. Written as DNA, the CDR3 is TGTGCCAGCACCCAGCCAGGGCGCAACACCGGGGAGCTGTTTTTT.

The chain links TRBV5-4 to TRBJ1-1; tentatively, D is TRBD1 (6 bases). The CDR3 runs to 14 residues. Trimming shortened V by 4 bases and J by 0 bases, and 10 bases separated the two germline ends. Germline CDR1 SGHNT, CDR2 YYREEE (reference sequence). The CDR3 sequence is CASSQGSMNTEAFF. CDR3 DNA sequence: TGTGCCAGCAGCCAGGGGTCCATGAACACTGAAGCTTTCTTT.

This chain connects TRBV2 to TRBJ1-5; TRBD1 matches at 10 bases. This CDR3 has 15 amino acids. Germline V gives CDR1 SNHLY, CDR2 FYNNEI. The trim removed 6 bases at V and 7 bases at J, leaving 9 bases unmatched. The CDR3 DNA reads as TGTGCCAGCAGAGCGGACAGGGGGGTCGGGCAGCCCCAGCATTTT. This encodes CASRADRGVGQPQHF.

A few counts support this clone. The rearrangement links TRBV19 to TRBJ1-2, with D possibly matching TRBD1 (6 bases). This CDR3 has 16 amino acids. The ends were cut back, 7 bases at V and 8 bases at J, with 26 bases in the middle. The germline gives CDR1 LNHDA, CDR2 SQIVND (reference sequence). This CDR3 reads CASTSSPGGATGGYTF. The CDR3 DNA reads as TGTGCCAGTACCTCCTCCCCGGGGGGCGCGACAGGCGGCTACACCTTC.